These 6 T cell receptor beta chains originate from one sample sequenced in a study of technical replicates of blood from a handful of donors. The table came from immunoSEQ multiplex PCR; TCRdb's copy has only in-frame clones and leaves some out. There are tens of thousands of clones in the sample; approximately 95% occur only once, and around 0.3% lies in the top ten. The sequencing sample was made of T cells isolated from PBMCs. Source of these receptors: a human donor in good health.

The J gene is TRBJ2-1, the V gene TRBV4-2; the D is unclear. The CDR3 runs to 16 residues. Trimming shortened V by 0 bases and J by 0 bases, and 9 bases separated the two germline ends. Germline V gives CDR1 LGHNA, CDR2 YNFKEQ. CDR3 in DNA: TGTGCCAGCAGCCAAGAGGCGGCTTCCTCCTACAATGAGCAGTTCTTC. Its protein product is CASSQEAASSYNEQFF.

The rearrangement uses TRBV4-3 and TRBJ1-1, with 7 positions matching TRBD1. The germline CDR1 and CDR2 sequences are LGHNA and YSLEER. This CDR3 has 17 amino acids. With 0 bases clipped from V and 4 bases from J, the junction kept 11 bases outside the gene matches. CDR3 coding DNA: TGCGCCAGCAGCCAAGAGGTGCCAGGGGGTCTCCCCACTGAAGCTTTCTTT. It codes for CASSQEVPGGLPTEAFF.

The chain has TRBV11-2 and TRBJ1-1; 7 bases are shared with TRBD1. Germline CDR1 reads SGHAT; CDR2 reads FQNNGV. The junction had 8 bases not matched to a gene; V was cut back by 5 bases and J by 5 bases. The CDR3 is made up of 14 amino acids. As DNA, the CDR3 is TGTGCCAGCAGCCTGCAGACAGGGAGGACTGAAGCTTTCTTT. It codes for CASSLQTGRTEAFF.

The sample holds one count of this clone. The chain employs TRBV19 and TRBJ2-5; unclear D gene. Trimming took 2 bases from V and 5 from J, leaving 9 bases between them. Germline CDR1 and CDR2: LNHDA and SQIVND (reference sequence). There are 13 residues in the CDR3. The CDR3, as DNA: TGTGCCAGTAGTATAAATTCTGTCGAGACCCAGTACTTC. Its translation is CASSINSVETQYF.

V is TRBV27 and J is TRBJ2-7; D may be TRBD1 (6 bases). Looked up from germline, CDR1 is MNHEY and CDR2 is SMNVEV (reference sequence). Trimming removed 5 bases at V and 4 bases at J, with 15 bases between. This CDR3 region has 14 residues. DNA for the CDR3: TGTGCCAGCAGTGTCAGGGACATGCCATACGAGCAGTACTTC. Its translation is CASSVRDMPYEQYF.

The chain has TRBV10-1 and TRBJ1-3; possible D gene TRBD1, 6 bases. Germline V gene lookup returns CDR1 WNHNN and CDR2 SYGVQD (reference sequence). The V and J ends lost 8 bases and 0 bases respectively, with 11 bases between them. CDR3 length: 14 residues. The CDR3 here is CASYRAFSGNTIYF. The CDR3 DNA follows: TGCGCCAGCTACAGGGCCTTCTCTGGAAACACCATATATTTT.